This T cell receptor (beta chain) was captured in a study of blood T cell repertoires in COVID-19. Study overall: Samples came from the United States, Italy and Spain, spanning acute and convalescent COVID-19. PBMCs, B-cell-depleted T cells, or T cells provided the cDNA or gDNA that made up the material.

The CDR3 has 14 residues. Germline V CDR1 and CDR2: SNHLY, FYNNEI. J was trimmed by 8 bases and V by 3 bases; bases with no gene match: 4. Per the authors' pipeline: Reference gene primer amplification yielded estimated nucleated cell counts. Sequencing used immunoSEQ multiplex PCR; TCRdb keeps in-frame clones, though not all of them. That table is the source of V, J and clone size, and D and trimming were worked out from the DNA. The profile shows 42,000 or so clones, about 88% of them singletons. The sequenced material came from peripheral blood. The V call is TRBV2, the J call TRBJ1-4, with 9 bases fitting TRBD1. The source of this sequence is a human donor in a cohort sampled during active COVID-19. The CDR3 sequence is CASSDRTGVEKLFF. CDR3 nucleotide sequence: TGTGCCAGCAGTGATCGGACAGGGGTCGAAAAACTGTTTTTT. The variable domain in full, completed from reference TRBV2 and TRBJ1-4, reads EPEVTQTPSHQVTQMGQEVILRCVPISNHLYFYWYRQILGQKVEFLVSFYNNEISEKSEIFDDQFSVERPDGSNFTLKIRSTKLEDSAMYFCASSDRTGVEKLFFGSGTQLSVL.